This TCR beta chain was recovered during a study of T cell responses to AZD1222 COVID-19 vaccine. The CDR3 consists of 16 residues. The J segment lost 4 bases and the V segment lost 3 bases, leaving 10 bases of the junction unmatched. Germline V lookup: CDR1 SGDLS, CDR2 YYNGEE. The method was immunoSEQ multiplex PCR; TCRdb's version includes in-frame clones alone and lacks a portion of them. The table has about 140,000 clones, about 92% seen once. The source is an adult in good health. This specimen was peripheral blood, taken on day 0 of MenACWY control vaccination. J is TRBJ1-1 and V is TRBV9; TRBD1 agrees at 9 bases. The CDR3 region is CASSAGGGQGVTEAFF. DNA of the CDR3: TGTGCCAGCAGCGCGGGAGGGGGACAGGGAGTCACTGAAGCTTTCTTT.